Listed here are 15 T cell receptor beta chains from one sample, sequenced in a study of cytotoxic CD8 clonotypes in ibrutinib-treated CLL. TCRdb keeps only in-frame clones here, not all; method: immunoSEQ multiplex PCR. This sample carries roughly 300,000 clones, 60% to 80% of them seen once, and the ten largest clones take roughly 6%. The sequenced sample was PBMCs, obtained at disease progression, from a patient treated with ibrutinib. These receptors were collected from a human donor with chronic lymphocytic leukemia.

The rearrangement joins TRBV11-2 to TRBJ2-7; D not certain. CDR1 and CDR2 (germline): SGHAT, FQNNGV. Trimming cost V 3 bases and J 5 bases, with 8 bases left between them. The CDR3 loop spans 12 amino acids. CDR3 nucleotides: TGTGCCAGCAGCTTTTTTCTCCACGAGCAGTACTTC. The encoded protein is CASSFFLHEQYF.

Written as DNA, the CDR3 is TGTGCCAGCAGGCCGGGACTAGGAGGGTACGAGCAGTACTTC. It translates to CASRPGLGGYEQYF. V is TRBV27 and J is TRBJ2-7; TRBD2 agrees at 8 bases. The germline V gene encodes CDR1 MNHEY and CDR2 SMNVEV (reference sequence). V was pared by 6 bases and J by 4 bases, with 8 bases of the junction left unmatched. The length of the CDR3 is 14 residues.

V gene TRBV4-1 combines with J gene TRBJ2-2, with D possibly being TRBD1 or TRBD2 (6 bases each). Germline V gives CDR1 MGHRA, CDR2 YSYEKL. The germline V and J ends were trimmed by 2 bases and 5 bases, with 15 bases remaining between them. The CDR3 totals 16 residues. CDR3 nucleotides: TGCGCCAGCAGCCAACTCTCGGGGGCGCGGACCGGGGAGCTGTTTTTT. Translated: CASSQLSGARTGELFF.

The chain is built from TRBV11-2 and TRBJ2-2; no clear D gene. This CDR3 spans 14 amino acids. Germline V gene data show CDR1 as SGHAT and CDR2 as FQNNGV. The ends were cut back, 2 bases at V and 6 bases at J, with 10 bases in the middle. CDR3 region: CASSLLGFPGELFF. The CDR3 DNA sequence: TGTGCCAGCAGCTTACTGGGCTTCCCCGGGGAGCTGTTTTTT.

The chain has TRBV5-6 and TRBJ1-4; D gene uncertain. Germline CDR1 reads SGHDT; CDR2 reads YYEEEE. Trimming removed 0 bases at V and 14 bases at J, with 14 bases between. This CDR3 comprises 13 residues. The CDR3 reads CASSLGTFGNLFF. CDR3 nucleotide sequence: TGTGCCAGCAGCTTGGGTACGTTCGGGAACCTGTTTTTT.

The chain employs TRBV28 and TRBJ2-3, with 7 positions matching TRBD2. From germline, CDR1 is MDHEN and CDR2 SYDVKM. This CDR3 spans 21 amino acids. Trimming took 3 bases from V and 6 from J; bases not matched to a gene: 27. The CDR3 DNA follows: TGTGCCAGCAGTTTGGGGAATGAGCTAGCGGCCCTATTACTTATGACTGATACGCAGTATTTT. It specifies CASSLGNELAALLLMTDTQYF.

V and J are TRBV29-1 and TRBJ2-7; D is unclear. Trimming shortened V by 6 bases and J by 5 bases, and 14 bases separated the two germline ends. The CDR3 has 12 residues. Germline V CDR1 and CDR2: SQVTM, ANQGSEA. The CDR3 here is CSVAIGKDEQYF. CDR3 coding DNA: TGCAGCGTGGCTATTGGGAAAGACGAGCAGTACTTC.

The J gene is TRBJ2-7, the V gene TRBV28, with 9 nucleotides matching TRBD1. This CDR3 spans 12 amino acids. V dropped 11 bases and J dropped 2; count of bases not matched to a gene: 4. Germline V gene sequence: CDR1 MDHEN, CDR2 SYDVKM. This CDR3 reads CASTGGPYEQYF. The CDR3 DNA follows: TGTGCCTCCACAGGGGGCCCCTACGAGCAGTACTTC.

The chain carries TRBV19 and TRBJ1-1, with D maybe TRBD1 (6 bases). Germline CDR1 and CDR2: LNHDA and SQIVND (reference sequence). This CDR3 spans 14 amino acids. Trimming took off 6 bases at V and 6 bases at J, with 17 bases between the two ends. CDR3 loop: CASREDRSTAEAFF. DNA for the CDR3: TGTGCCAGTAGAGAAGACAGGTCGACCGCTGAAGCTTTCTTT.

J is TRBJ2-1 and V is TRBV2, with 7 bases fitting TRBD1. In germline, CDR1 is SNHLY, CDR2 FYNNEI. This CDR3 is built from 16 residues. The ends lost 5 bases at V and 2 bases at J; junction bases unmatched: 9. CDR3 amino acids: CASSWRQGQAYNEQFF. Here the CDR3 DNA reads TGTGCCAGCAGTTGGAGACAAGGACAGGCCTACAATGAGCAGTTCTTC. The full variable domain, in which reference TRBV2 and TRBJ2-1 provide the parts outside the CDR3, is EPEVTQTPSHQVTQMGQEVILRCVPISNHLYFYWYRQILGQKVEFLVSFYNNEISEKSEIFDDQFSVERPDGSNFTLKIRSTKLEDSAMYFCASSWRQGQAYNEQFFGPGTRLTVL.

The rearrangement joins TRBV2 to TRBJ2-7; 7 bases align to TRBD2. The CDR3 is 15 residues long. The V segment lost 1 base and the J segment 3 bases; nucleotides outside the gene matches: 6. Germline CDR1 and CDR2: SNHLY and FYNNEI. The CDR3 loop is CASSEEGTTVYEQYF. The CDR3 coding sequence is TGTGCCAGCAGTGAAGAGGGGACTACGGTCTACGAGCAGTACTTC.

The V call is TRBV2, the J call TRBJ1-5, with D unresolved. The length of the CDR3 is 14 residues. V was pared by 5 bases and J by 0 bases, with 8 bases between. The germline V gene has CDR1 SNHLY and CDR2 FYNNEI. This CDR3 is CASSKEHSNQPQHF. CDR3 nucleotides: TGTGCCAGCAGTAAAGAACATAGCAATCAGCCCCAGCATTTT.

This sequence joins TRBV18 and TRBJ1-1, with D unresolved. Trimming removed 4 bases at V and 2 bases at J, with 5 bases between. The germline gives CDR1 KGHSH, CDR2 LQKENI. This CDR3 contains 12 residues. The CDR3 nucleotides read TGTGCCAGCTCACTTTCTAACACTGAAGCTTTCTTT. Residues: CASSLSNTEAFF.

This chain joins TRBV10-3 and TRBJ2-1; D call uncertain. The CDR3 consists of 16 residues. Germline V gives CDR1 ENHRY, CDR2 SYGVKD. Between the trimmed V and J ends, which lost 0 bases and 3 bases, there was a span of 12 bases. The CDR3 region has the DNA TGTGCCATCAGTGAGTCTGGGTGGCATAGCTACAATGAGCAGTTCTTC. Translation gives CAISESGWHSYNEQFF.

The chain has TRBV25-1 and TRBJ2-2, with D perhaps matching TRBD2 (6 bases). The V gene lost 4 bases and the J gene lost 3 bases, with 15 bases spanning the gap. The CDR3 covers 16 residues. Per the germline V gene, CDR1 is MGHDK and CDR2 is SYGVNS. CDR3 sequence (DNA): TGTGCCAGCAGTGGTTCGGGCGGGACCTACACCGGGGAGCTGTTTTTT. Amino acid sequence: CASSGSGGTYTGELFF.